The sequence of this TCR beta chain was determined in a study of beta chain features in type 1 diabetes. Study findings and constraints: Type 1 diabetes patients had moderately but significantly shorter TCRB CDR3s in all four CD4+ subsets.

Germline V lookup: CDR1 SGHRS, CDR2 YFSETQ. CDR3 length: 13 amino acids. V lost 2 bases and J lost 0, with 5 bases in between. Of the isolated RNA, all was reverse transcribed, and so the sequenced material was expressed TCRB transcripts. The protocol was immunoSEQ multiplex PCR, while the TCRdb copy is restricted to in-frame clones and leaves out a portion. The sample yields 95,000 to 150,000 clones, around a sixth seen once. Comments on this clone: What it recognizes is unknown. The same CDR3 arises from other DNA sequences in this sample as well.

This TCR derives from a man younger than 35 with type 1 diabetes. The chain is built from TRBV5-1 and TRBJ1-2; D is unresolved. Sequencing used central memory CD4+ T cells from blood. CDR3 nucleotide sequence: TGCGCCAGCAGCTTAGGTCCTAACTATGGCTACACCTTC. The encoded protein is CASSLGPNYGYTF.